A single count supports the clone carrying this TCR beta chain. This sample stems from a study of OX40 agonist ivuxolimab in advanced cancers. In the study overall: Ivuxolimab, an agonistic anti-OX40 (CD134) antibody, was given to patients. Patients undergoing dose escalation presented with hepatocellular carcinoma, melanoma, renal cell or head and neck cancer.

Produced via immunoSEQ multiplex PCR; TCRdb's table is partial and in-frame only. There are tens of thousands of clones in the sample; 70% to 90% occur only once, and about 8.2% lies in the top ten. Autoimmune disease history or systemic immunosuppression disqualified patients. Baseline, cycle 4 day 1, and cycle 7 day 1 were the blood sampling points. Germline assignment: CDR1 SGHTA and CDR2 FQGTGA. Trimming pared 1 base from V and 1 base from J, leaving 14 bases between. The CDR3 runs to 18 residues. The TCR was taken from an adult with an advanced solid tumor such as melanoma, head and neck, liver or kidney cancer. V is TRBV7-3 and J is TRBJ2-6, with D perhaps TRBD1 (6 bases). This sample comprised CD4+ or CD8+ T cells sorted from blood, obtained in a trial of the OX40 agonist ivuxolimab. The CDR3 DNA is TGTGCCAGCAGCTTAAGGTCGACAGGCGGATCTGGGGCCAACGTCCTGACTTTC. This codes for CASSLRSTGGSGANVLTF.